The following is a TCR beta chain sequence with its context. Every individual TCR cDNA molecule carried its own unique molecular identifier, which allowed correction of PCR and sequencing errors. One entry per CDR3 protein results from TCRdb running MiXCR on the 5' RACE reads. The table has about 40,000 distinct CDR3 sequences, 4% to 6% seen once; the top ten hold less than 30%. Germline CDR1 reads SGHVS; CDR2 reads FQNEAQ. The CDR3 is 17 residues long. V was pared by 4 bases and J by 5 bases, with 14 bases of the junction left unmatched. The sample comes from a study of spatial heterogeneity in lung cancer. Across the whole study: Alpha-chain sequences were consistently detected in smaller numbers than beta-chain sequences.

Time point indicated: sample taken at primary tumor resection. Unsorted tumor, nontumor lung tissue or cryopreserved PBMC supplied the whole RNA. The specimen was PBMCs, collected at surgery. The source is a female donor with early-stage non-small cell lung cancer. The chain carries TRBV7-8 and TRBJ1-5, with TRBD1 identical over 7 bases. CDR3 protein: CASSSRRQGSEDQPQHF. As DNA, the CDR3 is TGTGCCAGCAGCTCCCGCAGACAGGGATCGGAGGATCAGCCCCAGCATTTT.